The 8 T cell receptor beta chains listed next were all sequenced from one sample in a study of blood T cells in healthy people across ages. Through a sample-barcoded 5' primer and a J-beta primer mix, a second PCR was run for about 6 to 11 cycles. TCRdb independently ran MiXCR on the 5' RACE reads; one entry per CDR3 protein. The sample includes roughly 900,000 distinct CDR3 sequences, 29% of them seen just once. Material: blood. Receptor source: a woman aged 80 or over in good health.

This clonotype was counted ten times or more. The V call is TRBV6-5, the J call TRBJ1-2, with D perhaps matching TRBD1 (5 bases). V lost 0 bases and J 7 bases, leaving 15 bases between the germline ends. This CDR3 has 15 residues. Germline lookup yields CDR1 MNHEY and CDR2 SVGAGI. This CDR3 reads CASSYSRVGLRGYTF. DNA for the CDR3: TGTGCCAGCAGTTACTCGAGAGTGGGACTACGTGGCTACACCTTC.

This clonotype was recorded a few times. The CDR3, as DNA: TGCAGTGCCACTACCGGGACTCAAAATTCACCCCTCCACTTT. Protein sequence: CSATTGTQNSPLHF. The V gene is TRBV20-1, the J gene TRBJ1-6; the D gene is possibly TRBD1 (5 bases). The CDR3 totals 14 residues. V shed 6 bases and J shed 7 bases, with 16 bases lying between them. Germline values: CDR1 DFQATT, CDR2 SNEGSKA (reference sequence).

The V call is TRBV14, the J call TRBJ1-1, with 10 bases fitting TRBD1. The CDR3 length is 15 residues. CDR1 and CDR2 (germline): SGHDN, FVKESK. The trim removed 3 bases at V and 6 bases at J, leaving 7 bases unmatched. The CDR3 nucleotides read TGTGCCAGCAGCCATCGCGGGACAGGGGCTGCTGAAGCTTTCTTT. Amino acid sequence: CASSHRGTGAAEAFF.

There are a few counts of this clonotype. The genes are TRBV11-2 and TRBJ2-4; 9 nucleotides align to TRBD2. The CDR3 is made up of 18 amino acids. Germline loops: CDR1 SGHAT, CDR2 FQNNGV. The junction had 16 bases not matched to a gene; V was cut back by 4 bases and J by 6 bases. The CDR3, as DNA: TGTGCCAGCAGCTCGCCCGGGGGCGGGCGGGGGGGCCTAAACATTCAGTACTTC. Encoded protein: CASSSPGGGRGGLNIQYF.

This clonotype was seen many times. This chain uses TRBV7-2 with TRBJ2-7, with TRBD1 identical over 7 bases. Germline CDR1 and CDR2: SGHTA and FQGNSA. The CDR3 runs to 15 residues. Losses at the gene ends were 3 bases for V and 3 bases for J; bases not matched to a gene: 8. CDR3 sequence (DNA): TGTGCCAGCAGCTTCGACAGGGCGGAACTCTACGAGCAGTACTTC. Translated, it gives CASSFDRAELYEQYF.

Remarks on this clonotype: A much larger clone lies one base from this, so it may be a read error. The CDR3 here is CASRGGGWDMQYF. The CDR3 DNA reads TGTGCCAGCAGGGGCGGGGGTTGGGATATGCAGTATTTT. V gene TRBV27 combines with J gene TRBJ2-3, with TRBD2 matching over 7 bases. There are 13 residues in the CDR3. In germline, CDR1 is MNHEY, CDR2 SMNVEV (reference sequence).

This clonotype appeared many times. The V gene is TRBV5-1, the J gene TRBJ1-1; a possible D gene is TRBD1 (5 bases). The germline CDR1 and CDR2 sequences are SGHRS and YFSETQ. Trimming shortened V by 3 bases and J by 1 base, and 10 bases separated the two germline ends. This CDR3 contains 14 residues. The CDR3, as DNA: TGCGCCAGCAGCTGGGGTGACAGGAACACTGAAGCTTTCTTT. Translation gives CASSWGDRNTEAFF. The variable domain in full, with the rest retrieved from reference TRBV5-1 and TRBJ1-1, is KAGVTQTPRYLIKTRGQQVTLSCSPISGHRSVSWYQQTPGQGLQFLFEYFSETQRNKGNFPGRFSGRQFSNSRSEMNVSTLELGDSALYLCASSWGDRNTEAFFGQGTRLTVV.

Ten or more counts support this clonotype. The CDR3 DNA reads as TGTGCCAGCAGCTCCGGACAGGCCCTCTCCTACAATGAGCAGTTCTTC. This gives the protein CASSSGQALSYNEQFF. This chain links TRBV9 with TRBJ2-1, with 7 nucleotides matching TRBD1. CDR3 size: 16 residues. V gave up 4 bases and J gave up 0 bases; unmatched junction bases: 7. Germline V lookup: CDR1 SGDLS, CDR2 YYNGEE.